The rows below give T cell receptor beta chains drawn from one sample of a study of T cells after posttransplantation cyclophosphamide. Some clones are missing from TCRdb's copy, which holds only in-frame ones; the method was immunoSEQ multiplex PCR. The data contain about 47,000 clones, 85% to 95% of them singletons. The material sequenced was PBMCs. These receptor sequences come from a woman younger than 45 in good health and a related stem cell transplant donor. The CDR3 runs from the conserved cysteine through the conserved F or W. D genes are given only for firm matches. The listing skips clone size in some rows; elsewhere it reads once, few, many or a size class.

d_gene: TRBD2
abundance: NA
v_gene: TRBV10-2
len: 15
j_gene: TRBJ2-1
CDR3aa: CASTLAGGRGNEQFF
CDR3nt: TGCGCCAGCACTCTAGCGGGGGGCCGGGGCAATGAGCAGTTCTTC

d_gene: TRBD2
abundance: NA
v_gene: TRBV5-1
len: 12
j_gene: TRBJ2-3
CDR3aa: CASSGRADTQYF
CDR3nt: TGCGCCAGCAGCGGGAGGGCGGATACGCAGTATTTT

d_gene: NA
abundance: NA
v_gene: TRBV19
len: 14
j_gene: TRBJ2-7
CDR3aa: CASSRQAQSYEQYF
CDR3nt: TGTGCCAGTAGTCGACAGGCTCAATCATACGAGCAGTACTTC

d_gene: TRBD1
abundance: NA
v_gene: TRBV4-1
len: 17
j_gene: TRBJ1-4
CDR3aa: CASSPDRGGWANEKLFF
CDR3nt: TGCGCCAGCAGCCCCGACAGGGGCGGGTGGGCTAATGAAAAACTGTTTTTT

d_gene: NA
abundance: NA
v_gene: TRBV2
len: 14
j_gene: TRBJ1-2
CDR3aa: CATTNSLGDYGYTF
CDR3nt: TGTGCCACCACCAATAGCCTAGGGGACTATGGCTACACCTTC

d_gene: NA
abundance: NA
v_gene: TRBV7-2
len: 15
j_gene: TRBJ2-1
CDR3aa: CASSLVASEYNEQFF
CDR3nt: TGTGCCAGCAGCTTAGTCGCTAGCGAGTACAATGAGCAGTTCTTC

d_gene: TRBD2
abundance: once
v_gene: TRBV7-3
len: 14
j_gene: TRBJ2-1
CDR3aa: CASSPGLADNEQFF
CDR3nt: TGTGCCAGCAGTCCGGGACTAGCGGACAATGAGCAGTTCTTC

d_gene: NA
abundance: NA
v_gene: TRBV30
len: 12
j_gene: TRBJ1-1
CDR3aa: CACYTGYTEAFF
CDR3nt: TGTGCCTGTTACACAGGGTACACTGAAGCTTTCTTT

d_gene: TRBD1
abundance: NA
v_gene: TRBV10-3
len: 12
j_gene: TRBJ1-2
CDR3aa: CAIRTGDYGYTF
CDR3nt: TGTGCCATCAGGACAGGGGACTATGGCTACACCTTC

d_gene: NA
abundance: NA
v_gene: TRBV14
len: 14
j_gene: TRBJ1-1
CDR3aa: CASSQQWAGTEAFF
CDR3nt: TGTGCCAGCAGCCAACAGTGGGCTGGTACTGAAGCTTTCTTT

d_gene: NA
abundance: once
v_gene: TRBV19
len: 14
j_gene: TRBJ2-3
CDR3aa: CASREGGYTDTQYF
CDR3nt: TGTGCCTCTAGGGAGGGGGGGTACACAGATACGCAGTATTTT

d_gene: TRBD1
abundance: NA
v_gene: TRBV19
len: 14
j_gene: TRBJ2-1
CDR3aa: CASRPGQGSGEQFF
CDR3nt: TGTGCCAGTAGGCCGGGACAGGGGTCGGGTGAGCAGTTCTTC

d_gene: NA
abundance: NA
v_gene: TRBV9
len: 13
j_gene: TRBJ2-7
CDR3aa: CASSVGSPYEQYF
CDR3nt: TGTGCCAGCAGCGTAGGTTCTCCCTACGAGCAGTACTTC

d_gene: TRBD2
abundance: NA
v_gene: TRBV19
len: 14
j_gene: TRBJ2-7
CDR3aa: CASSIGGDPYEQYF
CDR3nt: TGTGCCAGTAGTATTGGGGGGGACCCCTACGAGCAGTACTTC

d_gene: NA
abundance: NA
v_gene: TRBV5-6
len: 15
j_gene: TRBJ1-1
CDR3aa: CASSFVGGGNTEAFF
CDR3nt: TGTGCCAGCAGCTTTGTGGGAGGGGGGAACACTGAAGCTTTCTTT

d_gene: TRBD1
abundance: NA
v_gene: TRBV14
len: 16
j_gene: TRBJ1-2
CDR3aa: CASSQGQGDRHYGYTF
CDR3nt: TGTGCCAGCAGCCAGGGACAGGGGGACCGGCACTATGGCTACACCTTC

d_gene: NA
abundance: NA
v_gene: TRBV28
len: 12
j_gene: TRBJ1-5
CDR3aa: CASSISNQPQHF
CDR3nt: TGTGCCAGCAGCATTAGCAATCAGCCCCAGCATTTT

d_gene: NA
abundance: once
v_gene: TRBV18
len: 14
j_gene: TRBJ2-3
CDR3aa: CASSPRASHDTQYF
CDR3nt: TGTGCCAGCTCACCACGGGCATCTCATGATACGCAGTATTTT

d_gene: NA
abundance: NA
v_gene: TRBV7-2
len: 15
j_gene: TRBJ2-3
CDR3aa: CASSPGLPSTDTQYF
CDR3nt: TGTGCCAGCAGCCCAGGACTACCTAGCACAGATACGCAGTATTTT

d_gene: NA
abundance: NA
v_gene: TRBV19
len: 14
j_gene: TRBJ1-5
CDR3aa: CASRPGNSNQPQHF
CDR3nt: TGTGCCAGTAGACCAGGGAATAGCAATCAGCCCCAGCATTTT

d_gene: NA
abundance: NA
v_gene: TRBV7-6
len: 15
j_gene: TRBJ2-5
CDR3aa: CASSGRQYSGEAQYF
CDR3nt: TGTGCCAGCAGCGGACGACAGTATTCGGGTGAGGCCCAGTACTTC

d_gene: NA
abundance: NA
v_gene: TRBV14
len: 11
j_gene: TRBJ1-1
CDR3aa: CASRWHTEAFF
CDR3nt: TGTGCCAGCAGATGGCACACTGAAGCTTTCTTT

d_gene: NA
abundance: NA
v_gene: TRBV4-1
len: 16
j_gene: TRBJ1-4
CDR3aa: CASSQVPHATNEKLFF
CDR3nt: TGCGCCAGCAGCCAAGTTCCCCATGCAACTAATGAAAAACTGTTTTTT

d_gene: NA
abundance: NA
v_gene: TRBV7-2
len: 14
j_gene: TRBJ1-3
CDR3aa: CASSLGGSGNTIYF
CDR3nt: TGTGCCAGCAGCTTAGGAGGCTCTGGAAACACCATATATTTT

d_gene: NA
abundance: NA
v_gene: TRBV2
len: 15
j_gene: TRBJ2-4
CDR3aa: CASGQGGLAKNIQYF
CDR3nt: TGTGCCAGCGGCCAGGGAGGACTAGCCAAAAACATTCAGTACTTC

d_gene: TRBD1
abundance: NA
v_gene: TRBV10-3
len: 14
j_gene: TRBJ2-7
CDR3aa: CAIRPGQGVHEQYF
CDR3nt: TGTGCCATCAGGCCGGGACAGGGGGTCCACGAGCAGTACTTC

d_gene: NA
abundance: NA
v_gene: TRBV29-1
len: 14
j_gene: TRBJ1-5
CDR3aa: CSVSEGRNNQPQHF
CDR3nt: TGCAGCGTGTCGGAGGGACGAAACAATCAGCCCCAGCATTTT